This is a list of T cell receptor beta chains from one sample in a study of breast tumors, draining lymph nodes, adjacent tissues. Using its own MiXCR run on the multiplex PCR reads, TCRdb lists one record per CDR3 protein. The data hold fewer than 150,000 distinct CDR3 sequences, with about 20% observed a single time. The sample comprised axillary lymph node tissue. These receptors came from a female donor with breast cancer. Some clones in this sample may be carry-over from other donors' samples. The CDR3 runs from the conserved cysteine through the conserved F or W. A D gene is named only where the DNA matches it firmly. Only some rows state a clone size, as once, few, many or a class for expanded clones.

TRBV6-6,TRBJ1-2,TRBD1,few,CASSQGPGQGNFGYTF,TGTGCCAGCAGCCAAGGCCCGGGACAGGGGAATTTTGGCTACACCTTC
TRBV6-5,TRBJ2-4,-,-,CASSYLGARGNIQYF,TGTGCCAGCAGTTATCTAGGGGCGAGGGGGAACATTCAGTACTTC
TRBV20-1,TRBJ2-3,TRBD2,many,CSASRATSGLRDTQYF,TGCAGTGCTAGTAGGGCGACTAGCGGCCTTAGGGATACGCAGTATTTT
TRBV20-1,TRBJ1-5,-,many,CSARGPQGNNQPQHF,TGCAGTGCTAGGGGACCGCAGGGGAATAATCAGCCCCAGCATTTT
TRBV10-3,TRBJ2-7,-,many,CAISDGQGWKEQYF,TGTGCCATCAGTGACGGGCAGGGCTGGAAAGAGCAGTACTTC
TRBV29-1,TRBJ2-7,-,-,CSVGLAGRSREQYF,TGCAGCGTTGGATTGGCGGGAAGGTCCCGGGAGCAGTACTTC
TRBV6-5,TRBJ2-4,-,few,CASSYSFREKVQYF,TGTGCCAGCAGTTACTCGTTTCGGGAGAAGGTTCAGTACTTC
TRBV28,TRBJ1-3,TRBD1,-,CASRSGTGGFGNTIYF,TGTGCCAGCAGGTCCGGGACAGGGGGCTTTGGAAACACCATATATTTT
TRBV24-1,TRBJ2-6,-,many,CATSDPTASGANVLTF,TGTGCCACCAGTGACCCGACGGCCTCTGGGGCCAACGTCCTGACTTTC
TRBV18,TRBJ2-3,TRBD2,-,CASSPQGLLAGGTDTQYF,TGTGCCAGCTCACCGCAGGGGCTTCTAGCGGGAGGCACAGATACGCAGTATTTT
TRBV20-1,TRBJ2-4,-,few,CSAAPGAQNIQYF,TGCAGTGCTGCCCCGGGGGCCCAAAACATTCAGTACTTC
TRBV19,TRBJ2-3,TRBD1,many,CASRLQGTGTADTQYF,TGTGCCAGTAGATTACAAGGGACAGGGACGGCAGATACGCAGTATTTT
TRBV28,TRBJ2-3,TRBD1,few,CASSLQTGGTDTQYF,TGTGCCAGCAGTTTACAGACAGGGGGCACAGATACGCAGTATTTT
TRBV5-6,TRBJ2-2,TRBD2,many,CASSPLAGEAGELFF,TGTGCCAGCAGCCCCTTAGCGGGAGAGGCCGGGGAGCTGTTTTTT
TRBV12-3/TRBV12-4,TRBJ2-1,TRBD2,many,CASSSPGLAGGRNEQFF,TGTGCCAGCAGTTCTCCGGGACTAGCGGGAGGCCGCAATGAGCAGTTCTTC
TRBV14,TRBJ2-2,TRBD2,-,CASSQDTGRAPGELFF,TGTGCCAGCAGCCAAGATACCGGGAGGGCCCCCGGGGAGCTGTTTTTT
TRBV28,TRBJ2-1,TRBD2,many,CASSPGLAGGYEQFF,TGTGCCAGCAGCCCCGGACTAGCGGGAGGGTATGAGCAGTTCTTC
TRBV7-2,TRBJ2-2,-,many,CASSEGTVNTGELFF,TGTGCCAGCAGCGAGGGGACGGTGAACACCGGGGAGCTGTTTTTT
TRBV28,TRBJ2-1,TRBD2,-,CASSLLAGAYNEQFF,TGTGCCAGCAGTTTATTAGCGGGAGCCTACAATGAGCAGTTCTTC
TRBV28,TRBJ2-1,-,many,CASSSTSSYNEQFF,TGTGCCAGCAGTTCCACAAGCTCCTACAATGAGCAGTTCTTC
TRBV14,TRBJ2-1,-,many,CASSLQGLEQFF,TGTGCCAGCAGCCTACAGGGTTTAGAGCAGTTCTTC
TRBV18,TRBJ2-5,-,-,CASSPFADQETQYF,TGTGCCAGCTCACCATTTGCGGACCAAGAGACCCAGTACTTC
TRBV28,TRBJ2-1,TRBD2,-,CASSEGASGHNEQFF,TGTGCCAGCAGCGAAGGGGCTAGCGGGCACAATGAGCAGTTCTTC
TRBV7-9,TRBJ2-3,-,many,CASNPLEDTQYF,TGTGCCAGCAACCCATTGGAGGATACGCAGTATTTT
TRBV5-8,TRBJ2-3,-,many,CASSLAGQPTDTQYF,TGTGCCAGCAGCTTGGCCGGGCAGCCTACAGATACGCAGTATTTT
TRBV7-2,TRBJ2-7,-,many,CASSLGQISHEQYF,TGTGCCAGCAGCTTAGGACAGATCAGCCACGAGCAGTACTTC
TRBV3-1,TRBJ2-1,-,many,CASSQDSGNEQFF,TGTGCCAGCAGCCAAGATTCGGGCAATGAGCAGTTCTTC
TRBV2,TRBJ2-5,TRBD2,many,CASSAGTSLQETQYF,TGTGCCAGCAGTGCCGGGACTAGCCTCCAAGAGACCCAGTACTTC
TRBV10-3,TRBJ2-1,-,many,CAISETDDREQFF,TGTGCCATCAGTGAGACCGATGATCGTGAGCAGTTCTTC
TRBV6-5,TRBJ2-1,-,many,CASSYSMGGGDEQFF,TGTGCCAGCAGTTACTCGATGGGAGGGGGGGATGAGCAGTTCTTC
TRBV7-2,TRBJ2-6,-,many,CASSLWAGANVLTF,TGTGCCAGCAGCTTGTGGGCTGGGGCCAACGTCCTGACTTTC
TRBV11-2,TRBJ2-1,TRBD1,-,CASSPGQGEQFF,TGTGCCAGCAGCCCGGGACAGGGAGAGCAGTTCTTC
TRBV9,TRBJ2-3,TRBD2,many,CASSRAGGLTDTQYF,TGTGCCAGCAGCCGGGCGGGAGGCCTCACAGATACGCAGTATTTT
TRBV9,TRBJ2-6,-,many,CASSGYSGANVLTF,TGTGCCAGCAGCGGATACTCTGGGGCCAACGTCCTGACTTTC
TRBV20-1,TRBJ2-7,TRBD2,many,CSARGREGSYEQYF,TGCAGTGCTAGAGGGCGGGAGGGTTCCTACGAGCAGTACTTC
TRBV29-1,TRBJ1-5,-,few,CSAVEGGQVDF,TGCAGCGCAGTTGAGGGTGGACAAGTCGATTTT
TRBV7-8,TRBJ2-5,-,many,CASSSQRVQETQYF,TGTGCCAGCAGCTCCCAAAGGGTCCAAGAGACCCAGTACTTC
TRBV7-9,TRBJ2-5,TRBD2,many,CASSLGLAGGPQETQYF,TGTGCCAGCAGCTTAGGTCTAGCGGGAGGGCCTCAAGAGACCCAGTACTTC
TRBV6-2/TRBV6-3,TRBJ2-7,TRBD2,few,CASSYSVAGGSEQYF,TGTGCCAGCAGTTACTCTGTAGCGGGAGGTTCCGAGCAGTACTTC
TRBV19,TRBJ2-7,TRBD2,many,CASSAASGAGYEQYF,TGTGCCAGTAGTGCCGCTAGCGGGGCCGGTTACGAGCAGTACTTC